The T cell receptor (beta chain) under discussion was sequenced for a study of blood T cell repertoires in COVID-19. Across the whole study: Acute and convalescent COVID-19 specimens originated in the United States, Italy and Spain.

The Seattle patients joined while their infection was active and were tracked longitudinally afterward. This clone was counted a single time. From germline, CDR1 is WSHSY and CDR2 SAAADI. V lost 2 bases and J 9 bases, leaving 10 bases between the germline ends. CDR3 size: 12 residues. Per the study methods: Reference gene primer amplification yielded estimated nucleated cell counts. TCRdb's table, derived via immunoSEQ multiplex PCR, lists solely in-frame clones and lacks some. V, J and clone size reflect that table, while D and trimming were determined from the DNA. The sample includes more than 150,000 clones, around 94% of them seen just once.

The sequence came from a man aged 25 to 40 with COVID-19, enrolled during active disease. Source material: peripheral blood. J is TRBJ1-2 and V is TRBV10-2, with a weak D call TRBD1 (6 bases). The CDR3 loop reads CASSEPRGSYTF. The CDR3 DNA follows: TGCGCCAGCAGTGAGCCCAGGGGTAGCTACACCTTC.